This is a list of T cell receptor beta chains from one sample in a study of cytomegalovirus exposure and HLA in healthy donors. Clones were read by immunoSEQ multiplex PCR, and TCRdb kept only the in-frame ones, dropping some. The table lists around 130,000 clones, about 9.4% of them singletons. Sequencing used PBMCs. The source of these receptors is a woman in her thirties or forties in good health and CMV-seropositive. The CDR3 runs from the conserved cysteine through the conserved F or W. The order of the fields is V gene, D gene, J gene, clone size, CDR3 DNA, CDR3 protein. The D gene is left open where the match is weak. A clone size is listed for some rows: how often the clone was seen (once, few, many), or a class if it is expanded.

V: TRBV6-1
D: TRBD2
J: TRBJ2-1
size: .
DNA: TGTGCCAGCATCGGGACTAGAGGCAATGAGCAGTTCTTC
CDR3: CASIGTRGNEQFF

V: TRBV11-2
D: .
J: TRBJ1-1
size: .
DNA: TGTGCCAGCAGCTTTAAGCGTCACACTGAAGCTTTCTTT
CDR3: CASSFKRHTEAFF

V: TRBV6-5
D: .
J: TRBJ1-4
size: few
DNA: TGTGCCAGCAGCCCAGGGGACCAAACCGAAAAACTGTTTTTT
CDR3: CASSPGDQTEKLFF

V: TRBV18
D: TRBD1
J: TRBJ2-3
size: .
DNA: TGTGCCAGCTCAAGGGGGCAGGGTGGAACAGATACGCAGTATTTT
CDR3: CASSRGQGGTDTQYF

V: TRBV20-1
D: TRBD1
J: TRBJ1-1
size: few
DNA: TGCAGTGCTACGGACAGGGGGAGAGCTTTCTTT
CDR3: CSATDRGRAFF

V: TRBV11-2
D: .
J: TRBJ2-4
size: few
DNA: TGTGCCAGCAGCTTAGGGGGGCCCACAAACATTCAGTACTTC
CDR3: CASSLGGPTNIQYF

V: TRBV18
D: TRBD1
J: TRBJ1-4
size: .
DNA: TGTGCCAGCTCACCACGAGACACGGACAGGGACGAAAAACTGTTTTTT
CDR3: CASSPRDTDRDEKLFF

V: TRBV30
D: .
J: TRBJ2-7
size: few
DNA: TGTGCCTGGGCTCCAAAGGACATTTCCTACGAGCAGTACTTC
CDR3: CAWAPKDISYEQYF

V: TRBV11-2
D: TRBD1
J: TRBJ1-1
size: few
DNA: TGTGCCAGCAGCCAGACAGGGGCTGAAGCTTTCTTT
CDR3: CASSQTGAEAFF

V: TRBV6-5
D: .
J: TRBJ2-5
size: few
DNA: TGTGCCAGCAGTTACTCGAGGGGGGGCCAAGAGACCCAGTACTTC
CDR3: CASSYSRGGQETQYF

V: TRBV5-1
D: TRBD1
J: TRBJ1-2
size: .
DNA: TGCGCCAGCAGCGGGGACAGTCAACACTATGGCTACACCTTC
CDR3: CASSGDSQHYGYTF

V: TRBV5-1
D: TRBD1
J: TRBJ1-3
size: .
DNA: TGCGCCAGCAGCTTCTCCGGGACAGGGAACGTTGCCATATATTTT
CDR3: CASSFSGTGNVAIYF

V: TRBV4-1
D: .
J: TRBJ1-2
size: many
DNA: TGCGCCAGCAGCCAAGGCGGGGACTCGACCTATGGCTACACCTTC
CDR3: CASSQGGDSTYGYTF

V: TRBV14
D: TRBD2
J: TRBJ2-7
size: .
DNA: TGTGCCAGCAGCCAAGGCGGGGGGGAACCTAGCTCCTACGAGCAGTACTTC
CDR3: CASSQGGGEPSSYEQYF

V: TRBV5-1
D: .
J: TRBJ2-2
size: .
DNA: TGCGCCAGCAGCTTGGGTCAGGGCGCGAACACCGGGGAGCTGTTTTTT
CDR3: CASSLGQGANTGELFF

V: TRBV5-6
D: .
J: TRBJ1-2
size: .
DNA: TGTGCCAGCAGCTACTACCGGGACACAACGCCCTTCCTATATGGCTACACCTTC
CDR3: CASSYYRDTTPFLYGYTF

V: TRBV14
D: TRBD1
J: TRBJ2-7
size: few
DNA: TGTGCCAGCAGCCCCTGGACAGGGGAGGTCGACGAGCAGTACTTC
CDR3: CASSPWTGEVDEQYF

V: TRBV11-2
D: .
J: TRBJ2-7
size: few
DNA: TGTGCCAGCAGCACAGTAGTACAGGTCGGCGAGCAGTACTTC
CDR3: CASSTVVQVGEQYF

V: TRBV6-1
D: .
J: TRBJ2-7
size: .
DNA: TGTGCCAGCCCGACAGGTGGGTTAGGTGGCGAGCAGTACTTC
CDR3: CASPTGGLGGEQYF

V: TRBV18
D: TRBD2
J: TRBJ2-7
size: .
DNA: TGTGCCAGCTCACCGCAGGGCGGGGGGCTGGACGAGCAGTACTTC
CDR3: CASSPQGGGLDEQYF

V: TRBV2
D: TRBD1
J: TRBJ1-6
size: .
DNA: TGTGCCAGCGGACAGGGAAATAATAATTCACCCCTCCACTTT
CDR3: CASGQGNNNSPLHF

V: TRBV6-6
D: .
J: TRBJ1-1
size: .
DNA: TGTGCCAGCAGTTACGGGACACCCAGAAATGAAGCTTTCTTT
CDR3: CASSYGTPRNEAFF

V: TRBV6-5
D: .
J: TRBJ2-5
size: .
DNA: TGTGCCACCCAGTTGAGAGGTGGGGGCGGCCAGTACTTC
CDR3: CATQLRGGGGQYF

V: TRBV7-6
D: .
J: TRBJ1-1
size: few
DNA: TGTGCCAGCAGCTTAATCAGGGGTGAAGCTTTCTTT
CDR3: CASSLIRGEAFF

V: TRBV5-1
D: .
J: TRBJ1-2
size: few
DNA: TGCGCCAGCAGCTTGGACCCAGCGTCCTTAGCCTATGGCTCCACCTTC
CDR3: CASSLDPASLAYGSTF

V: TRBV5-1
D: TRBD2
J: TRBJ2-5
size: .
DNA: TGCGCCAGCAGCTGGATCCATAGCGGGAAAGAGACCCAGTACTTC
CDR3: CASSWIHSGKETQYF

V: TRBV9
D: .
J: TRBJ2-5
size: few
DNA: TGTGCCAGCAGTGTCACGATGGGGGGGACCCAGTACTTC
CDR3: CASSVTMGGTQYF

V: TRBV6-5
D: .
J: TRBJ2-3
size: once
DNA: TGTGCAAGCAGTTACTCTACAGATAAGCAGTATTTT
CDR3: CASSYSTDKQYF

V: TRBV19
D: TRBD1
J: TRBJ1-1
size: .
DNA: TGTGCCAGTAGTATTCTAGGGGGCAGTATGAACACTGAAGCTTTCTTT
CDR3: CASSILGGSMNTEAFF

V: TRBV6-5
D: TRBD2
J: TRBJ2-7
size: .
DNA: TGTGCCACGTCCGGGACTAGCTACGAGCAGTACTTC
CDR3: CATSGTSYEQYF

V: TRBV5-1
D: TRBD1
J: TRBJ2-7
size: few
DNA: TGCGCCAGCAGCTTGTCCAGGGGGAACGAGCAGTACTTC
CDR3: CASSLSRGNEQYF

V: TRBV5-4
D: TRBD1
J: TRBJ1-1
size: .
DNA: TGTGCCAGCAGGCAATTGTCGTCGGCAGGGGGCGACACTGAAGCTTTCTTT
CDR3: CASRQLSSAGGDTEAFF

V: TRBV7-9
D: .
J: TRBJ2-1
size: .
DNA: TGTGCCAGCAGCTTAGGGATCAGGGGTAGTGAGCAGTTCTTC
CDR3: CASSLGIRGSEQFF

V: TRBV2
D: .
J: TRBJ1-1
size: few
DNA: TGTGCCAGCAGTTCACAGCCTAACACTGAAGCTTTCTTT
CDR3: CASSSQPNTEAFF

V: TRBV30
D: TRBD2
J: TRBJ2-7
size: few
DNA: TGTGCCTGGAGTTCCCGGGGGGGAGGGAGCGAGCAGTACTTC
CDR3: CAWSSRGGGSEQYF